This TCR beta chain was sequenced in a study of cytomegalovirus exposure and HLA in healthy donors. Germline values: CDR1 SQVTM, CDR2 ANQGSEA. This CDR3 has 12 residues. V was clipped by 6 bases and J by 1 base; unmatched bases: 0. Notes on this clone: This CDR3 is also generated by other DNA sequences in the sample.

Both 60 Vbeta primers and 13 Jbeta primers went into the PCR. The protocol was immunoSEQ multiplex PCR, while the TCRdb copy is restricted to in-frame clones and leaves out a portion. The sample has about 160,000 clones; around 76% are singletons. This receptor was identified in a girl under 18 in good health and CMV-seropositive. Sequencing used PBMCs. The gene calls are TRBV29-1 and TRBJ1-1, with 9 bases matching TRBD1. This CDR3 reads CSVGQGNTEAFF. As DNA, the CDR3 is TGCAGCGTGGGACAGGGGAACACTGAAGCTTTCTTT. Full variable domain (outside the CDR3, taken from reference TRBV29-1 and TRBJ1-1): SAVISQKPSRDICQRGTSLTIQCQVDSQVTMMFWYRQQPGQSLTLIATANQGSEATYESGFVIDKFPISRPNLTFSTLTVSNMSPEDSSIYLCSVGQGNTEAFFGQGTRLTVV.